The sequence of this TCR beta chain was determined in a study of post-analysis software for immune sequencing data. Study-level results: The study found TRBV5-6, TRBV5-1 and TRBV20-1 among 5 or 6 TRBV segments more frequent in patients than controls.

This clonotype was detected a few times. Its antigen is not identified. Per the germline V gene, CDR1 is DFQATT and CDR2 is SNEGSKA (reference sequence). V was cut by 2 bases and J by 2 bases, with 10 bases left in between. The CDR3 extends over 14 amino acids. Unique molecular identifiers featured in each of the TCR beta cDNA libraries. Roughly 510,000 cDNA molecules were recovered from an input of 1 to 10 million T cells. TCRdb used MiXCR to reprocess the PCR reads, holding one entry per CDR3 protein. The table includes roughly 600,000 distinct CDR3 sequences, roughly 40% detected once. This TCR was sampled from a girl aged 10-17 years with multiple sclerosis. The sample was blood. The chain couples TRBV20-1 to TRBJ1-5; no definite D call. CDR3 protein: CSARSAGGNQPQHF. CDR3 sequence (DNA): TGCAGTGCTAGATCCGCCGGGGGCAATCAGCCCCAGCATTTT.